Shown below are 7 T cell receptor beta chains from a single sample sequenced in a study of T-cell reconstitution after alpha-beta-depleted transplantation in children. Preparation of the TCRbeta library used unique molecular identifiers. Via MiXCR, TCRdb re-called the PCR reads, giving one row per CDR3 protein. This sample has around 100,000 distinct CDR3 sequences, with 10% found just once. The sequencing used PBMCs, collected before TCRalphabeta/CD19-depleted stem cell transplant. Receptor source: a boy between 2 and 15 years old with acute lymphoblastic leukemia, due to receive a stem cell transplant.

This clonotype has ten or more counts. The chain couples TRBV5-6 to TRBJ2-7; 10 bases are shared with TRBD2. The CDR3 is 15 residues long. Unmatched junction bases numbered 8, after V lost 2 bases and J lost 6 bases. The germline CDR1 and CDR2 sequences are SGHDT and YYEEEE. The CDR3 sequence: CASSFRTSGNSEQYF. The DNA of the CDR3 is TGTGCCAGCAGCTTTCGTACTAGCGGGAACTCCGAGCAGTACTTC.

The V call is TRBV15, the J call TRBJ2-1; D is perhaps TRBD2 (6 bases). Germline V CDR1 and CDR2: LNHNV, YYDKDF (reference sequence). The CDR3 extends over 15 amino acids. Trimming cost V 3 bases and J 4 bases, with 13 bases left between them. DNA of the CDR3: TGTGCCACCAGCAGTGATGGGCGGGGATACAATGAGCAGTTCTTC. Protein product: CATSSDGRGYNEQFF.

This clonotype was counted a few times. The rearrangement joins TRBV5-1 to TRBJ2-1, with TRBD2 matching 8 bases. The germline gives CDR1 SGHRS, CDR2 YFSETQ. Losses at the gene ends were 4 bases for V and 0 bases for J; bases not matched to a gene: 12. This CDR3 has 18 residues. The CDR3 protein is CASSLLGNSGNSYNEQFF. DNA of the CDR3: TGCGCCAGCAGCCTCCTTGGGAATAGCGGGAACTCCTACAATGAGCAGTTCTTC.

The table lists this clonotype with a few counts. The chain recombines TRBV29-1 with TRBJ1-4; D remains ambiguous. The CDR3 is made up of 12 amino acids. Trimming pared 4 bases from V and 0 bases from J, leaving 3 bases between. Germline V lookup: CDR1 SQVTM, CDR2 ANQGSEA. In nucleotides, the CDR3 is TGCAGCGTTGGGACAACTAATGAAAAACTGTTTTTT. Translation gives CSVGTTNEKLFF.

This chain links TRBV11-2 with TRBJ2-7; no clear D gene. This CDR3 comprises 12 residues. Trimming cost V 2 bases and J 3 bases, with 5 bases left between them. Germline V gene data show CDR1 as SGHAT and CDR2 as FQNNGV. This CDR3 reads CASSLNIYEQYF. The CDR3 DNA sequence: TGTGCCAGCAGCTTAAACATCTACGAGCAGTACTTC.

This chain links TRBV20-1 with TRBJ2-5; TRBD2 matches 10 bases. This CDR3 has 14 residues. Germline lookup yields CDR1 DFQATT and CDR2 SNEGSKA (reference sequence). The V gene end was trimmed by 5 bases and the J gene end by 4 bases; junction bases not matched to a gene: 7. In DNA, the CDR3 is TGCAGTGCTCATCCTAGCGGGAGAGGAGAGACCCAGTACTTC. Its translation: CSAHPSGRGETQYF.

The chain uses TRBV20-1 and TRBJ2-5; weak D call: TRBD2 (6 bases). The germline gives CDR1 DFQATT, CDR2 SNEGSKA (reference sequence). CDR3 size: 15 residues. The germline V and J ends were trimmed by 1 base and 2 bases, with 14 bases remaining between them. CDR3 coding DNA: TGCAGTGCTAGAGGGGAGGCGCGGGGTCAAGAGACCCAGTACTTC. Translation: CSARGEARGQETQYF.